This entry concerns a single T cell receptor beta chain. This CDR3 spans 16 amino acids. V gave up 5 bases and J gave up 0 bases; unmatched junction bases: 6. Germline assignment: CDR1 SEHNR and CDR2 FQNEAQ (reference sequence). TCRdb used MiXCR to reprocess the 5' RACE reads, holding one entry per CDR3 protein. The table records fewer than 450,000 distinct CDR3 sequences, almost 4% of them present only once. These data belong to a study of T cells after yellow fever vaccination. The sequencing used PBMCs, collected 5 days after the yellow fever booster vaccination. This clonotype was sampled from a man between 18 and 35 years old who received the YFV17D yellow fever vaccine. The chain uses TRBV7-9 and TRBJ2-7, with TRBD1 identical over 11 bases. This chain's CDR3 is CASSPRDRGNSYEQYF. Here the CDR3 DNA reads TGTGCCAGCAGCCCAAGGGACAGGGGGAACTCCTACGAGCAGTACTTC.